This T cell receptor beta chain was sequenced during a study of cytomegalovirus exposure and HLA in healthy donors. Study results and limitations: One variant, a missense change in DCLRE1C, was linked in a later analysis to TCR beta V- and J-gene trimming.

This clone has more than one count but fewer than ten. Its target is not known. Trimming shortened V by 6 bases and J by 6 bases, and 10 bases separated the two germline ends. CDR3 size: 12 residues. Germline CDR1 is MNHNS and CDR2 is SASEGT. The study ran its PCR with 60 Vbeta and 13 Jbeta primers. Sequencing was performed with immunoSEQ multiplex PCR; in TCRdb, only in-frame clones are kept and a portion is missing. The data contain around 170,000 clones, 65% to 90% of them singletons. Sequencing was carried out using PBMCs. This sequence joins TRBV6-1 and TRBJ2-3; the D is unclear. This TCR was recovered from a man aged 35 to 55 in good health and CMV-seropositive. The CDR3: CASRASADTQYF. The CDR3 bases are TGTGCCAGCAGAGCGTCGGCCGATACGCAGTATTTT.